The 15 T cell receptor beta chains reported below all come from one sample, sequenced in a study of blood T cell repertoires in COVID-19. The data were produced by immunoSEQ multiplex PCR, yet TCRdb's version contains in-frame clones alone and is incomplete. The table has around 220,000 clones, roughly 76% seen once; the top ten hold around 5.1%. The sequencing sample was made of peripheral blood. These receptors came from a human donor in a cohort sampled during active COVID-19.

The rearrangement uses TRBV6-5 and TRBJ2-5, with 8 bases identical to TRBD1. This CDR3 is 13 amino acids long. CDR1 and CDR2 from the germline V gene are MNHEY and SVGAGI. The ends lost 4 bases at V and 5 bases at J; junction bases unmatched: 3. This CDR3 is CASSFTGGETQYF. For the CDR3, the DNA is TGTGCCAGCAGTTTCACAGGGGGGGAGACCCAGTACTTC.

The CDR3 sequence: CASSRDSLNSPLHF. CDR3 nucleotide sequence: TGTGCCAGCAGCCGAGACAGCCTAAATTCACCCCTCCACTTT. This chain links TRBV7-3 with TRBJ1-6; a possible D gene is TRBD1 (5 bases). Germline loops: CDR1 SGHTA, CDR2 FQGTGA. The V end lost 5 bases, the J end lost 7 bases, and 12 bases lay between the germline ends. This CDR3 is 14 amino acids long.

This chain connects TRBV7-9 to TRBJ2-7, with 9 bases lining up with TRBD1. The CDR3 spans 15 residues. With 3 bases clipped from V and 6 bases from J, the junction kept 9 bases outside the gene matches. From germline, CDR1 is SEHNR and CDR2 FQNEAQ (reference sequence). The CDR3 nucleotides are TGTGCCAGCAGCTTCACGGACAGGGGAGAGGGCGAGCAGTACTTC. Its translation is CASSFTDRGEGEQYF.

In DNA, the CDR3 is TGTGCCAGCAGTTCGACTAGCGGGAACCATGAGCAGTTCTTC. Its protein is CASSSTSGNHEQFF. The chain employs TRBV27 and TRBJ2-1; TRBD2 matches at 11 bases. The germline V gene has CDR1 MNHEY and CDR2 SMNVEV (reference sequence). J lost 8 bases, V lost 4 bases, and 4 bases had no gene match. The CDR3 is 14 residues long.

The genes are TRBV7-2 and TRBJ1-3; 10 nucleotides line up with TRBD1. This CDR3 is built from 18 residues. CDR1 SGHTA and CDR2 FQGNSA come from the germline V gene. V trimming: 5 bases; J trimming: 0 bases; junction bases outside the gene matches: 10. CDR3 nucleotides: TGTGCCAGCAGCCAACAGTCGACAGGGGGCGCCTCTGGAAACACCATATATTTT. It yields the protein CASSQQSTGGASGNTIYF.

The chain links TRBV5-1 to TRBJ1-4; TRBD1 agrees at 9 bases. This CDR3 region has 15 residues. The V gene end was trimmed by 6 bases and the J gene end by 8 bases; junction bases not matched to a gene: 11. Germline CDR1 SGHRS, CDR2 YFSETQ. Written as DNA, the CDR3 is TGCGCCAGCAACACCGGGACAGGGTTTGGCGAAAAACTGTTTTTT. Protein: CASNTGTGFGEKLFF.

This clone was observed a handful of times. One end of the junction varies from germline; a read error may be responsible. The chain carries TRBV7-9 and TRBJ2-5; 7 bases match TRBD1. The CDR3 runs to 15 residues. CDR1 and CDR2 from the germline V gene are SEHNR and FQNEAQ (reference sequence). CDR3 amino acids: CASSIADRDQETQYF. CDR3 sequence (DNA): TGTGCCAGCAGCATAGCCGACAGGGACCAAGAGACCCAGTACTTC.

This sequence joins TRBV27 and TRBJ1-2, with 10 bases fitting TRBD1. Germline V gene lookup returns CDR1 MNHEY and CDR2 SMNVEV (reference sequence). The CDR3 is 16 amino acids. Trimming removed 2 bases from V and 4 bases from J; junction bases left unmatched: 7. The CDR3 here is CASSLKPGQGSYGYTF. The CDR3 bases are TGTGCCAGCAGTTTAAAACCGGGACAGGGGAGCTATGGCTACACCTTC.

Only one count was recorded for this clone. The chain links TRBV28 to TRBJ2-2, with 9 bases lining up with TRBD1. Germline assignment: CDR1 MDHEN and CDR2 SYDVKM. The CDR3 extends over 15 amino acids. The V gene end was trimmed by 6 bases and the J gene end by 5 bases; junction bases not matched to a gene: 7. CDR3 amino acids: CASRRTGEWTGELFF. CDR3 sequence (DNA): TGTGCCAGCAGACGGACAGGGGAATGGACCGGGGAGCTGTTTTTT.

This sequence joins TRBV5-1 and TRBJ1-1; tentatively, D is TRBD1 (5 bases). Trimming took off 3 bases at V and 0 bases at J, with 9 bases between the two ends. The CDR3 has 14 residues. Germline lookup yields CDR1 SGHRS and CDR2 YFSETQ. CDR3 sequence (DNA): TGCGCCAGCAGCTGGGGCACCTTGAACACTGAAGCTTTCTTT. Its protein is CASSWGTLNTEAFF.

The chain combines TRBV19 with TRBJ1-5; D gene unclear. The V gene's germline CDR1 is LNHDA and CDR2 SQIVND (reference sequence). The germline V and J ends were trimmed by 1 base and 0 bases, with 4 bases remaining between them. The CDR3 is 14 amino acids. DNA of the CDR3: TGTGCCAGTAGTATAGCTTATAGCAATCAGCCCCAGCATTTT. Translating gives CASSIAYSNQPQHF. The full variable domain, with the rest looked up from reference TRBV19 and TRBJ1-5, is DGGITQSPKYLFRKEGQNVTLSCEQNLNHDAMYWYRQDPGQGLRLIYYSQIVNDFQKGDIAEGYSVSREKKESFPLTVTSAQKNPTAFYLCASSIAYSNQPQHFGDGTRLSIL.

The V and J genes are TRBV28 and TRBJ1-4, with TRBD1 matching 9 bases. The CDR3 contains 17 residues. Germline loops: CDR1 MDHEN, CDR2 SYDVKM. With V trimmed by 5 bases and J by 4 bases, 11 bases remained unmatched. CDR3 in DNA: TGTGCCAGCAGTGTGTTAGGACAGGGGCTTGGTAATGAAAAACTGTTTTTT. Protein: CASSVLGQGLGNEKLFF.

This clone was observed a single time. The V gene is TRBV5-4, the J gene TRBJ2-1; possible D gene TRBD1, 6 bases. The ends were cut back, 4 bases at V and 0 bases at J, with 11 bases in the middle. There are 15 residues in the CDR3. Per germline, CDR1 SGHNT and CDR2 YYREEE (reference sequence). CDR3 sequence (DNA): TGTGCCAGCAGCGTACAGGGCGGCTCCTACAATGAGCAGTTCTTC. Amino acids: CASSVQGGSYNEQFF. The full variable domain, rest sourced from reference TRBV5-4 and TRBJ2-1, is ETGVTQSPTHLIKTRGQQVTLRCSSQSGHNTVSWYQQALGQGPQFIFQYYREEENGRGNFPPRFSGLQFPNYSSELNVNALELDDSALYLCASSVQGGSYNEQFFGPGTRLTVL.

This rearrangement joins TRBV3-1 (or the pseudogene TRBV3-2) to TRBJ1-2; 10 nucleotides match TRBD1. This CDR3 spans 13 amino acids. Trimming cost V 4 bases and J 8 bases; bases outside gene matches: 4. Germline assignment: CDR1 LGHDT and CDR2 YNNKEL (reference sequence). In DNA, the CDR3 is TGTGCCAGCAGCCGGACAGGGGGGGGCGGCTACACCTTC. This sequence encodes CASSRTGGGGYTF.

V and J are TRBV6-5 and TRBJ2-1, with a possible D match to TRBD2 (5 bases). The V gene lost 7 bases and the J gene lost 4 bases, with 11 bases spanning the gap. The CDR3 loop spans 13 amino acids. Germline CDR1 is MNHEY and CDR2 is SVGAGI. CDR3 protein: CASTQGLYNEQFF. The CDR3 DNA is TGTGCCAGCACCCAAGGACTTTACAATGAGCAGTTCTTC.